Each of the 16 T cell receptor beta chains below was sequenced from the same sample in a study of CD8 T cells in ankylosing spondylitis. TCRdb re-called the 5' RACE reads with MiXCR, one entry per CDR3 protein. Counted here are tens of thousands of distinct CDR3 sequences, under 5.5% occurring once; the ten biggest clones make up approximately 2.1%. Sequenced input: blood, either unsorted or a sorted T cell fraction (not recorded which). All receptors come from a male donor with ankylosing spondylitis or in good health (not recorded which).

This clonotype showed up many times. The chain links TRBV5-1 to TRBJ1-1; no definite D call. Germline-derived CDR1 and CDR2 are SGHRS and YFSETQ. CDR3 size: 13 residues. Trimming took off 4 bases at V and 2 bases at J, with 9 bases between the two ends. Written as DNA, the CDR3 is TGCGCCAGCAGCCACGGGATTAACACTGAAGCTTTCTTT. As protein: CASSHGINTEAFF. Complete variable domain (other parts from reference TRBV5-1 and TRBJ1-1): KAGVTQTPRYLIKTRGQQVTLSCSPISGHRSVSWYQQTPGQGLQFLFEYFSETQRNKGNFPGRFSGRQFSNSRSEMNVSTLELGDSALYLCASSHGINTEAFFGQGTRLTVV.

This clonotype appeared many times. The rearrangement links TRBV14 to TRBJ1-1, with TRBD1 matching over 10 bases. The germline V gene encodes CDR1 SGHDN and CDR2 FVKESK. CDR3 length equals 16 residues. J was trimmed by 1 base and V by 6 bases; bases with no gene match: 8. The CDR3 spells CASRPGTGDGNTEAFF. The DNA for the CDR3 is TGTGCCAGCAGACCCGGGACAGGGGACGGGAACACTGAAGCTTTCTTT.

There are many counts of this clonotype. This chain connects TRBV7-3 to TRBJ2-3; D call uncertain. The germline V gene encodes CDR1 SGHTA and CDR2 FQGTGA. The CDR3 has 14 amino acids. Trimming took 1 base from V and 4 from J, leaving 9 bases between them. CDR3 DNA sequence: TGTGCCAGCAGCTTAATGGGCACTTCAGATACGCAGTATTTT. This encodes CASSLMGTSDTQYF.

This clonotype appeared many times. V is TRBV28 and J is TRBJ1-2; D gene uncertain. The CDR3 runs to 14 residues. The germline V and J ends were trimmed by 7 bases and 4 bases, with 16 bases remaining between them. Germline V lookup: CDR1 MDHEN, CDR2 SYDVKM. CDR3 sequence reads: CASTPRSQAYGYTF. The CDR3 bases are TGTGCCAGCACCCCCCGTTCTCAGGCCTATGGCTACACCTTC.

This clonotype was seen many times. The V gene is TRBV28, the J gene TRBJ2-1; 9 nucleotides match TRBD1. After removal of 2 bases from V and 6 bases from J, the junction contained 5 bases not matched to a gene. CDR3 length equals 15 residues. Per germline, CDR1 MDHEN and CDR2 SYDVKM. The CDR3: CASSLGGQGANEQFF. CDR3 in DNA: TGTGCCAGCAGTTTAGGGGGACAGGGAGCCAATGAGCAGTTCTTC. Together with reference TRBV28 and TRBJ2-1, the CDR3 gives the full variable domain: DVKVTQSSRYLVKRTGEKVFLECVQDMDHENMFWYRQDPGLGLRLIYFSYDVKMKEKGDIPEGYSVSREKKERFSLILESASTNQTSMYLCASSLGGQGANEQFFGPGTRLTVL.

This clonotype was seen at least ten times. The rearrangement links TRBV5-1 to TRBJ2-5; 7 bases match TRBD1. The V segment lost 0 bases and the J segment 0 bases; nucleotides outside the gene matches: 2. The CDR3 has 15 amino acids. Germline V CDR1 and CDR2: SGHRS, YFSETQ. The CDR3 protein is CASSLGQGDQETQYF. The DNA for the CDR3 is TGCGCCAGCAGCTTGGGACAGGGAGACCAAGAGACCCAGTACTTC. The full variable domain, its missing parts supplied by reference TRBV5-1 and TRBJ2-5, is KAGVTQTPRYLIKTRGQQVTLSCSPISGHRSVSWYQQTPGQGLQFLFEYFSETQRNKGNFPGRFSGRQFSNSRSEMNVSTLELGDSALYLCASSLGQGDQETQYFGPGTRLLVL.

This clonotype appeared a few times. The CDR3 DNA is TGCAGTGCTGGATCTACTAGCGGGTCCTCCTACGAGCAGTACTTC. Its protein is CSAGSTSGSSYEQYF. J is TRBJ2-7 and V is TRBV20-1, with 9 bases matching TRBD2. V dropped 5 bases and J dropped 0; count of bases not matched to a gene: 8. CDR1 DFQATT and CDR2 SNEGSKA come from the germline V gene (reference sequence). The CDR3 consists of 15 residues.

There are many counts of this clonotype. This chain connects TRBV4-3 to TRBJ1-1, with TRBD1 matching 9 bases. There are 15 residues in the CDR3. Germline CDR1 reads LGHNA; CDR2 reads YSLEER. Germline trimming cut 3 bases from V and 5 bases from J; bases unmatched to any gene: 7. Here the CDR3 DNA reads TGCGCCAGCAGCCAGGAGACAGGGGGATGGACTGAAGCTTTCTTT. Translation: CASSQETGGWTEAFF.

This clonotype was recorded many times. The chain combines TRBV2 with TRBJ2-5; weak D call: TRBD2 (6 bases). This CDR3 region has 16 residues. Trimming took off 0 bases at V and 5 bases at J, with 16 bases between the two ends. The germline V gene encodes CDR1 SNHLY and CDR2 FYNNEI. In nucleotides, the CDR3 is TGTGCCAGCAGTGAAGCGCTTCTGGGGGGACGGGAGACCCAGTACTTC. Its protein product is CASSEALLGGRETQYF.

This clonotype was recorded many times. This sequence joins TRBV25-1 and TRBJ2-3; tentative D call: TRBD2 (5 bases). The CDR3 is made up of 17 amino acids. Between the trimmed V and J ends, which lost 2 bases and 2 bases, there was a span of 17 bases. The germline gives CDR1 MGHDK, CDR2 SYGVNS. Written as DNA, the CDR3 is TGTGCCAGCAGTGAACCGATGAGGGTTACACCCACAGATACGCAGTATTTT. Translation: CASSEPMRVTPTDTQYF. The full variable domain, with the rest looked up from reference TRBV25-1 and TRBJ2-3, is EADIYQTPRYLVIGTGKKITLECSQTMGHDKMYWYQQDPGMELHLIHYSYGVNSTEKGDLSSESTVSRIRTEHFPLTLESARPSHTSQYLCASSEPMRVTPTDTQYFGPGTRLTVL.

This clonotype has at least ten counts. V and J are TRBV10-3 and TRBJ2-5; tentatively, D is TRBD1 (5 bases). CDR3 size: 13 residues. Germline V gene lookup returns CDR1 ENHRY and CDR2 SYGVKD. Trimming shortened V by 2 bases and J by 3 bases, and 7 bases separated the two germline ends. The chain's CDR3 is CAISEDRKETQYF. CDR3 DNA: TGTGCCATCAGTGAGGACAGAAAAGAGACCCAGTACTTC.

This clonotype showed up many times. This chain uses TRBV28 with TRBJ2-7; D may correspond to TRBD1 or TRBD2 (5 bases each). The CDR3 length is 15 residues. Germline CDR1 reads MDHEN; CDR2 reads SYDVKM. Trimming removed 5 bases from V and 2 bases from J, with 16 bases in between. The CDR3 DNA sequence: TGTGCCAGCAGTCCTCTAGCTGACAGTGCCTACGAGCAGTACTTC. It encodes CASSPLADSAYEQYF. The whole variable domain, remainder taken from reference TRBV28 and TRBJ2-7, is DVKVTQSSRYLVKRTGEKVFLECVQDMDHENMFWYRQDPGLGLRLIYFSYDVKMKEKGDIPEGYSVSREKKERFSLILESASTNQTSMYLCASSPLADSAYEQYFGPGTRLTVT.

This clonotype has ten or more counts. V is TRBV10-3 and J is TRBJ2-1, with 7 nucleotides matching TRBD1. Germline loops: CDR1 ENHRY, CDR2 SYGVKD. CDR3 length: 12 residues. V was clipped by 11 bases and J by 2 bases; unmatched bases: 3. This CDR3 reads CASGGTYNEQFF. The CDR3, as DNA: TGTGCCTCAGGGGGAACCTACAATGAGCAGTTCTTC.

This clonotype was observed many times. V and J are TRBV28 and TRBJ2-3; TRBD2 is a possible D gene (6 bases). This CDR3 comprises 14 residues. Germline-derived CDR1 and CDR2 are MDHEN and SYDVKM. Trimming pared 6 bases from V and 2 bases from J, leaving 12 bases between. The CDR3 region has the DNA TGTGCCAGCAGCAGCGCGGGGCCCACAGATACGCAGTATTTT. It encodes CASSSAGPTDTQYF.

This clonotype was recorded at least ten times. The rearrangement joins TRBV20-1 to TRBJ2-1; no firm D call. The ends were cut back, 2 bases at V and 2 bases at J, with 13 bases in the middle. The length of the CDR3 is 15 residues. In germline, CDR1 is DFQATT, CDR2 SNEGSKA (reference sequence). CDR3 bases: TGCAGTGCTAGATCCCCACAGACACCCTACAATGAGCAGTTCTTC. Translating gives CSARSPQTPYNEQFF.

This chain connects TRBV5-6 to TRBJ2-7, with 12 bases identical to TRBD1. Trimming removed 4 bases from V and 1 base from J; junction bases left unmatched: 6. This CDR3 spans 16 amino acids. Germline V CDR1 and CDR2: SGHDT, YYEEEE. The CDR3 DNA is TGTGCCAGCAGCAAAGGGACAGGGGGCAGATCCTACGAGCAGTACTTC. Protein: CASSKGTGGRSYEQYF.